A selection of T cell receptor beta chains follows, all from one sample in a study of T cell responses to AZD1222 COVID-19 vaccine. Only in-frame clones appear in the TCRdb table, and some are missing; sequencing was by immunoSEQ multiplex PCR. The profile shows about 140,000 clones, roughly 90% of them singletons. Material: peripheral blood, obtained 28 days after the second dose of the MenACWY control vaccine. The receptors originated from an adult who received the MenACWY meningococcal vaccine as a control. Both conserved end residues are part of each CDR3. D genes are given only for firm matches. Clone size appears in some rows only: once, few, many, or a class for an expanded clone.

d_call j_call v_call clone_size cdr3_nt cdr3_aa
TRBD1 TRBJ1-5 TRBV2 . TGTGCCAGCAGTATGGGACAGTACAATCAGCCCCAGCATTTT CASSMGQYNQPQHF
TRBD1 TRBJ1-2 TRBV4-1 . TGCGCCAGCAGCCAAGAAGTCAGGGGGTTGGTCTCTGGCTACACCTTC CASSQEVRGLVSGYTF
TRBD2 TRBJ2-7 TRBV29-1 . TGCAGCGTTGCCAGCGGGGGGGCGTACGAGCAGTACTTC CSVASGGAYEQYF
. TRBJ1-5 TRBV7-2 . TGTGCCAGCAGCTTAGCGCTTTTGGCAGGGCCTAATCAGCCCCAGCATTTT CASSLALLAGPNQPQHF
TRBD2 TRBJ2-1 TRBV4-2 . TGTGCCAGCAGCCAATTTGCTGAGCGGGAGGGCGGTGAGCAGTTCTTC CASSQFAEREGGEQFF
. TRBJ1-3 TRBV5-6 . TGTGCCAGCAGAAGACTGGAAAGGGGGAGGAGCTCTGGAAACACCATATATTTT CASRRLERGRSSGNTIYF
. TRBJ1-1 TRBV18 once TGTGCCAGCTCGCCCCAGACAGGGAACACTGAAGCTTTCTTT CASSPQTGNTEAFF
TRBD1 TRBJ2-6 TRBV2 . TGTGCCAGCCGACGGGACAGGGGCCTCTCTGGGGCCAACGTCCTGACTTTC CASRRDRGLSGANVLTF
TRBD1 TRBJ1-6 TRBV28 . TGTGCCAGCAGTGGTCGACAGGGTCTCGATTCACCCCTCCACTTT CASSGRQGLDSPLHF
TRBD2 TRBJ2-5 TRBV12-3/TRBV12-4 . TGTGCCAGCAAGGATAGCGGGATTGAGACCCAGTACTTC CASKDSGIETQYF
. TRBJ1-6 TRBV18 . TGTGCCAGCTCCGGTGGGGCCGTCCGGAATTCACCCCTCCACTTT CASSGGAVRNSPLHF
TRBD2 TRBJ2-1 TRBV5-5 . TGTGCCAGCAGCTTGGCAGCTAGCGGATACAATGAGCAGTTCTTC CASSLAASGYNEQFF
. TRBJ1-2 TRBV18 . TGTGCCAGCTCACTACCGGGAGGAGCCGCTTATGGCTACACCTTC CASSLPGGAAYGYTF
. TRBJ2-7 TRBV7-9 once TGTGCCAGCAGCCCCTCCTACGAGCAGTACTTC CASSPSYEQYF
. TRBJ1-5 TRBV24-1 . TGTGCCACCAGTGATGGGGACCAAGGGAGGGAGCCCCAGCATTTT CATSDGDQGREPQHF
. TRBJ2-3 TRBV4-2 . TGTGCCAGCAGCAACCGACCGGGGCTAGATACGCAGTATTTT CASSNRPGLDTQYF
. TRBJ2-7 TRBV9 . TGTGCCAGCAGCGTAGGGGACACCTTCTACGAGCAGTACTTC CASSVGDTFYEQYF
. TRBJ2-6 TRBV10-3 . TGTGCCACCCACCAGGGCCTTGGGGCCAACGTCCTGACTTTC CATHQGLGANVLTF
TRBD2 TRBJ2-1 TRBV9 . TGTGCCAGCAGTTGGGGGGGAGGAGACAATGAGCAGTTCTTC CASSWGGGDNEQFF
. TRBJ2-1 TRBV14 . TGTGCCAGCAGCCAAGATGTGACGGGGATGGATGAGCAGTTCTTC CASSQDVTGMDEQFF
. TRBJ2-3 TRBV28 . TGTGCCAGCTTCCCGGGTCACAGAGGGGATACGCAGTATTTT CASFPGHRGDTQYF
. TRBJ1-1 TRBV10-3 . TGTGCCATCAGTGAGGGGGTCGGCACTGAAGCTTTCTTT CAISEGVGTEAFF
. TRBJ1-5 TRBV28 few TGTGCCAGCAGTTTTTCCCCCATTCAGCCCCAGCATTTT CASSFSPIQPQHF
. TRBJ1-1 TRBV2 . TGTGCCAGCAGTGAGCGGGAGGGCAGTGAAGCTTTCTTT CASSEREGSEAFF
. TRBJ1-1 TRBV11-2 . TGTGCCAGCAGCCCAGCGGGGGGGCTCGTCGAAGCTTTCTTT CASSPAGGLVEAFF
TRBD2 TRBJ2-3 TRBV6-5 . TGTGCCTCAGCAATCCGGGGGGCAGATACGCAGTATTTT CASAIRGADTQYF
. TRBJ2-7 TRBV24-1 . TGTGCCACCAGTGATAGTAGGGCAGGGGACTACGAGCAGTACTTC CATSDSRAGDYEQYF
. TRBJ1-6 TRBV10-3 . TGTGCCATCAGAGGTACTGAAAATTCACCCCTCCACTTT CAIRGTENSPLHF
. TRBJ1-1 TRBV19 . TGTGCCAGCACGACCTTCTTTGGGGGGAAGGGTTCGGGGAGGGTCACTGAAGCTTTCTTT CASTTFFGGKGSGRVTEAFF
TRBD2 TRBJ2-7 TRBV5-4 . TGTGCCAGCAGCTTGGGAGCGGGACTCTCCTACGAGCAGTACTTC CASSLGAGLSYEQYF
TRBD1 TRBJ1-1 TRBV13 . TGTGCCAGCAGCCCAAGGACAGGGTGGAAGGCGAACACTGAAGCTTTCTTT CASSPRTGWKANTEAFF
. TRBJ1-3 TRBV7-9 . TGTGCCAGCAGCTTCGCGTCCCGAGACACCATATATTTT CASSFASRDTIYF
. TRBJ1-5 TRBV7-8 few TGTGCCAGCAGCTTTGGTGGAGGTTGGCAGCCCCAGCATTTT CASSFGGGWQPQHF